This T cell receptor (beta chain) was sequenced during a study of OX40 agonist ivuxolimab in advanced cancers. Study conclusions and caveats: There was clonal expansion of CD4+ and CD8+ blood T cells by week 6 at 0.1 to 3.0 mg/kg. Low clonal expansion, among the lowest seen, marked partial responders at 0.1-3.0 mg/kg.

The V end was cut by 4 bases, the J end by 1 base, with 23 bases between. The germline V gene has CDR1 SGHNT and CDR2 YYREEE (reference sequence). This CDR3 region has 18 residues. A remark on this clone: What it binds is not known.

TCRdb's table, derived via immunoSEQ multiplex PCR, lists solely in-frame clones and lacks some. The sample yields about 59,000 clones, around 87% seen once. The TCR was taken from an adult with an advanced solid tumor such as melanoma, head and neck, liver or kidney cancer. V is TRBV5-4 and J is TRBJ1-1; D might be TRBD1 (6 bases). The sample here was CD4+ or CD8+ T cells sorted from blood, taken in a trial of the OX40 agonist ivuxolimab. Here the CDR3 DNA reads TGTGCCAGCAGCCTTTTAATCCTCGGGACACTCCCGAACACTGAAGCTTTCTTT. Its translation is CASSLLILGTLPNTEAFF. Full variable domain (missing parts from reference TRBV5-4 and TRBJ1-1): ETGVTQSPTHLIKTRGQQVTLRCSSQSGHNTVSWYQQALGQGPQFIFQYYREEENGRGNFPPRFSGLQFPNYSSELNVNALELDDSALYLCASSLLILGTLPNTEAFFGQGTRLTVV.